These 14 T cell receptor beta chains share one sample of origin, sequenced in a study of blood T cell repertoires in COVID-19. This table comes from immunoSEQ multiplex PCR, and its TCRdb copy is limited to in-frame clones, with some not included. The sample consists of about 140,000 clones, around 80% of them appearing once. The sequenced sample was peripheral blood. Receptors were obtained from a woman aged 50 to 60 with acute or convalescent COVID-19.

The chain joins TRBV2 to TRBJ1-1, with D maybe TRBD1 (6 bases). Trimming took 4 bases from V and 3 from J, leaving 12 bases between them. CDR1 SNHLY and CDR2 FYNNEI come from the germline V gene. The CDR3 sequence is 14 residues long. CDR3 in amino acids: CASSGHRADTEAFF. The CDR3 DNA reads as TGTGCCAGCAGTGGACACAGGGCTGACACTGAAGCTTTCTTT.

The V and J genes are TRBV30 and TRBJ1-1, with D maybe TRBD1 (6 bases). Germline V CDR1 and CDR2: GTSNPN, SVGIG (reference sequence). The CDR3 has 15 residues. The ends were cut back, 0 bases at V and 2 bases at J, with 13 bases in the middle. CDR3 loop: CAWSVQGSPNTEAFF. CDR3 nucleotides: TGTGCCTGGAGTGTACAGGGCAGCCCAAACACTGAAGCTTTCTTT.

This sequence joins TRBV3-1 (or the pseudogene TRBV3-2) and TRBJ2-7; a weak D match, TRBD2 (5 bases). Germline CDR1 and CDR2: LGHDT and YNNKEL (reference sequence). V gave up 3 bases and J gave up 12 bases, with 12 bases separating them. The CDR3 has 11 amino acids. CDR3 in amino acids: CASSQDRELYF. The CDR3 DNA is TGTGCCAGCAGCCAGGATCGGGAACTGTACTTC.

The J gene is TRBJ2-3, the V gene TRBV6-1; no reliable D call. V lost 2 bases to trimming and J lost 4 bases, with 7 bases between them. Germline lookup yields CDR1 MNHNS and CDR2 SASEGT. The CDR3 consists of 13 residues. CDR3 DNA sequence: TGTGCCAGCAGTGAAATCCGAGCAGATACGCAGTATTTT. This sequence encodes CASSEIRADTQYF.

This rearrangement joins TRBV6-5 to TRBJ1-1; D remains unclear. Germline lookup yields CDR1 MNHEY and CDR2 SVGAGI. The CDR3 totals 13 residues. Trimming took 8 bases from V and 5 from J, leaving 15 bases between them. This CDR3 reads CASQRTTSTEAFF. The CDR3 nucleotides are TGTGCCAGCCAAAGAACGACAAGTACTGAAGCTTTCTTT.

The rearrangement joins TRBV29-1 to TRBJ2-1; a possible D gene is TRBD1 (5 bases). Trimming pared 6 bases from V and 6 bases from J, leaving 18 bases between. CDR1 SQVTM and CDR2 ANQGSEA come from the germline V gene. The CDR3 sequence is 14 residues long. DNA for the CDR3: TGCAGCGTCGATTCAGGGATTCAGGTCAATGAGCAGTTCTTC. It codes for CSVDSGIQVNEQFF.

The chain couples TRBV15 to TRBJ1-2, with unresolved D. The CDR3 is made up of 14 amino acids. Trimming took 5 bases from V and 3 from J, leaving 13 bases between them. The V gene's germline CDR1 is LNHNV and CDR2 YYDKDF (reference sequence). CDR3 in amino acids: CATSPTGYDYGYTF. The DNA of the CDR3 is TGTGCCACCAGCCCCACGGGTTACGACTATGGCTACACCTTC.

This clone was seen more than once but under ten times. The chain uses TRBV7-3 and TRBJ2-7, with D perhaps matching TRBD2 (5 bases). V shed 5 bases and J shed 6 bases, with 11 bases lying between them. The CDR3 length is 12 residues. Germline-derived CDR1 and CDR2 are SGHTA and FQGTGA. The CDR3 here is CASSTYEGEQYF. The CDR3 coding sequence is TGTGCCAGCAGCACCTACGAGGGCGAGCAGTACTTC.

This sequence joins TRBV7-3 and TRBJ2-7, with D possibly matching TRBD1 (6 bases). Germline V gene data show CDR1 as SGHTA and CDR2 as FQGTGA. The ends were cut back, 5 bases at V and 0 bases at J, with 11 bases in the middle. CDR3 length equals 14 residues. CDR3 in DNA: TGTGCCAGCAGCCCCCAACAGGGCTCCTACGAGCAGTACTTC. Amino acid sequence: CASSPQQGSYEQYF.

This clone was picked up a small number of times. The chain has TRBV6-2 or TRBV6-3 and TRBJ2-4; 8 nucleotides align to TRBD1. The junction had 15 bases not matched to a gene; V was cut back by 5 bases and J by 0 bases. The germline V gene has CDR1 MNHEY and CDR2 SVGEGT. The CDR3 covers 19 residues. CDR3 protein: CASSQTGTGFVLAKNIQYF. CDR3 nucleotides: TGTGCCAGCAGTCAAACCGGGACAGGATTTGTGCTAGCCAAAAACATTCAGTACTTC.

This chain links TRBV5-1 with TRBJ2-1; no firm D call. This CDR3 has 11 amino acids. Per the germline V gene, CDR1 is SGHRS and CDR2 is YFSETQ. Trimming removed 4 bases at V and 8 bases at J, with 7 bases between. This CDR3 reads CASSGQYEQFF. The CDR3 coding sequence is TGCGCCAGCAGCGGGCAATATGAGCAGTTCTTC.

The rearrangement uses TRBV4-3 and TRBJ2-1, with 9 bases that match TRBD2. CDR3 size: 17 residues. V was pared by 1 base and J by 9 bases, with 13 bases of the junction left unmatched. The germline gives CDR1 LGHNA, CDR2 YSLEER. The CDR3 region has the DNA TGCGCCAGCAGCCAAGGCATCCCGGCGGGGGGGAGAATTGAGCAGTTCTTC. It is translated as CASSQGIPAGGRIEQFF.

The chain couples TRBV9 to TRBJ2-4; a weak D match, TRBD2 (7 bases). Germline CDR1 and CDR2: SGDLS and YYNGEE. Trimming took 2 bases from V and 8 from J, leaving 11 bases between them. This CDR3 comprises 13 residues. CDR3 DNA: TGTGCCAGCAGCGTGTGGGAGGGGGACATTCAGTACTTC. Amino acids: CASSVWEGDIQYF.

This chain joins TRBV5-6 and TRBJ2-5; 7 bases align to TRBD2. The V gene end was trimmed by 2 bases and the J gene end by 1 base; junction bases not matched to a gene: 11. The germline CDR1 and CDR2 sequences are SGHDT and YYEEEE. The CDR3 contains 17 residues. The chain's CDR3 is CASSFLGGGSPQETQYF. The CDR3 DNA reads TGTGCCAGCAGCTTTCTGGGGGGGGGTAGCCCCCAAGAGACCCAGTACTTC.